This T cell receptor beta chain was profiled in a study of regulatory T cells in long-lasting Graves disease. This clonotype was counted only a few times. One junction end does not reproduce the germline sequence, and a read error may be involved. To make TCR beta libraries, researchers used iRepertoire HTBI primers and Arm-PCR of CDR3 regions. As handled by the study authors: Samples collectively showed fewer than 80 TRBV and some 14 TRBJ segments. Each CDR3 protein is one row after TCRdb ran MiXCR on the multiplex PCR reads. The V and J calls follow TCRdb's processing rather than the paper's. Counted here are about 460,000 distinct CDR3 sequences, 12% to 15% occurring once; the ten biggest clones make up under 20%. Noted time point: newly diagnosed GD, antithyroid drugs for less than 3 months. PBMC RNA was the source of the TCR library. This sample also appeared in a second study, on T cells in Graves' hyperthyroidism and ophthalmopathy. That work adds: Initially, a first-round RT-PCR of the TCR CDR3 employed the HTBI primer set.

Source: peripheral blood mononuclear cells (PBMCs), taken at new diagnosis, from a patient treated with antithyroid drugs. The clonotype comes from a woman aged 50 to 60 with Graves disease.

CDR3 nucleotide sequence: TGTGTCAGCAGCCAGAGTCCGGGAGGGAGCACCGGGGAGCTGTTTTTT. Encoded protein: CVSSQSPGGSTGELFF. This chain connects TRBV3-1 to TRBJ2-2; 8 bases line up with TRBD2. The CDR3 totals 16 residues. CDR1 is LGHDT and CDR2 is YNNKEL in the germline V gene (reference sequence).